One and the same sample provided the 10 T cell receptor beta chains below, sequenced in a study of cytomegalovirus exposure and HLA in healthy donors. Both 60 Vbeta primers and 13 Jbeta primers went into the PCR. Data came from immunoSEQ multiplex PCR; TCRdb stores just in-frame clones and leaves some out. The table lists 110,000 to 150,000 clones, around 75% of them singletons. The sample consisted of PBMCs. Source of these receptors: a man aged 30 to 39 in good health and CMV-seronegative.

The chain recombines TRBV5-6 with TRBJ2-5, with TRBD2 matching over 7 bases. This CDR3 has 14 residues. Germline V gene data show CDR1 as SGHDT and CDR2 as YYEEEE. V dropped 3 bases and J dropped 0; count of bases not matched to a gene: 2. CDR3: CASSWGLHQETQYF. DNA for the CDR3: TGTGCCAGCAGCTGGGGACTACACCAAGAGACCCAGTACTTC.

This clone was detected a few times. The V and J genes are TRBV7-2 and TRBJ1-3; no reliable D call. Germline-derived CDR1 and CDR2 are SGHTA and FQGNSA. This CDR3 comprises 15 residues. The V end was cut by 3 bases, the J end by 0 bases, with 9 bases between. CDR3 DNA: TGTGCCAGCAGCTTGGTGACGGGCTCTGGAAACACCATATATTTT. This sequence encodes CASSLVTGSGNTIYF. The complete variable domain, with remaining parts taken from reference TRBV7-2 and TRBJ1-3, reads GAGVSQSPSNKVTEKGKDVELRCDPISGHTALYWYRQSLGQGLEFLIYFQGNSAPDKSGLPSDRFSAERTGGSVSTLTIQRTQQEDSAVYLCASSLVTGSGNTIYFGEGSWLTVV.

This clone showed up just once. The chain is built from TRBV11-2 and TRBJ2-1, with D possibly being TRBD2 (6 bases). The V end lost 3 bases, the J end lost 4 bases, and 22 bases lay between the germline ends. CDR3 length: 18 amino acids. Germline V gene lookup returns CDR1 SGHAT and CDR2 FQNNGV. Here the CDR3 DNA reads TGTGCCAGCAGCTTTCTAACATCTGGCGGGGAAAGGTACAATGAGCAGTTCTTC. Amino acids: CASSFLTSGGERYNEQFF.

V gene TRBV5-6 combines with J gene TRBJ1-2, with D hard to call. The CDR3 has 15 residues. Germline loops: CDR1 SGHDT, CDR2 YYEEEE. V dropped 0 bases and J dropped 2 bases, with 11 bases sitting between them. In DNA, the CDR3 is TGTGCCAGCAGCTTGGAATGGAGCGGGAACTATGGCTACACCTTC. Protein sequence: CASSLEWSGNYGYTF.

The gene calls are TRBV11-2 and TRBJ1-6, with D tentatively TRBD1 (5 bases). Germline CDR1 reads SGHAT; CDR2 reads FQNNGV. This CDR3 spans 15 amino acids. V was pared by 6 bases and J by 2 bases, with 11 bases between. CDR3 DNA sequence: TGTGCCAGCAGGTTTCGGGGGACCTATAATTCACCCCTCCACTTT. It encodes CASRFRGTYNSPLHF.

V is TRBV27 and J is TRBJ2-7; 7 bases align to TRBD1. This CDR3 has 15 amino acids. CDR1 is MNHEY and CDR2 is SMNVEV in the germline V gene (reference sequence). The J segment lost 1 base and the V segment lost 6 bases, leaving 9 bases of the junction unmatched. CDR3 region: CASRGASGQSYEQYF. DNA for the CDR3: TGTGCCAGCAGAGGAGCTTCGGGACAGTCCTACGAGCAGTACTTC.

This clone occurred a few times. CDR3 sequence (DNA): TGTGCCAGCAGTCAGCCTCGGGACTTTTTCAATCAGCCCCAGCATTTT. The encoded protein is CASSQPRDFFNQPQHF. V and J are TRBV28 and TRBJ1-5, with D maybe TRBD1 (5 bases). Germline CDR1 is MDHEN and CDR2 is SYDVKM. The CDR3 runs 16 residues. V shed 5 bases and J shed 3 bases, with 17 bases lying between them.

V gene TRBV7-9 combines with J gene TRBJ2-7; weak D call: TRBD2 (5 bases). The germline gives CDR1 SEHNR, CDR2 FQNEAQ (reference sequence). This CDR3 has 11 amino acids. V shed 9 bases and J shed 4 bases, with 10 bases lying between them. CDR3 in amino acids: CASTRTYEQYF. CDR3 in DNA: TGTGCCAGTACTAGGACGTACGAGCAGTACTTC. The variable domain in full, completed from reference TRBV7-9 and TRBJ2-7, reads DTGVSQNPRHKITKRGQNVTFRCDPISEHNRLYWYRQTLGQGPEFLTYFQNEAQLEKSRLLSDRFSAERPKGSFSTLEIQRTEQGDSAMYLCASTRTYEQYFGPGTRLTVT.

The chain combines TRBV29-1 with TRBJ2-7, with D tentatively TRBD1 (6 bases). The CDR3 runs 12 residues. The ends were cut back, 4 bases at V and 1 base at J, with 8 bases in the middle. Germline loops: CDR1 SQVTM, CDR2 ANQGSEA. The CDR3 sequence: CSVGQGSYEQYF. Here the CDR3 DNA reads TGCAGCGTTGGCCAGGGGTCCTACGAGCAGTACTTC.

The chain uses TRBV27 and TRBJ2-6; 8 nucleotides line up with TRBD1. CDR1 and CDR2 from the germline V gene are MNHEY and SMNVEV (reference sequence). The CDR3 consists of 17 residues. The trim removed 5 bases at V and 0 bases at J, leaving 6 bases unmatched. CDR3 sequence: CASSGGQESSGANVLTF. The CDR3 DNA follows: TGTGCCAGCAGTGGGGGACAGGAGAGCTCTGGGGCCAACGTCCTGACTTTC. Together with reference TRBV27 and TRBJ2-6, the CDR3 gives the full variable domain: EAQVTQNPRYLITVTGKKLTVTCSQNMNHEYMSWYRQDPGLGLRQIYYSMNVEVTDKGDVPEGYKVSRKEKRNFPLILESPSPNQTSLYFCASSGGQESSGANVLTFGAGSRLTVL.